This entry is about one TCR beta chain. CDR3 size: 18 residues. Germline V gene data show CDR1 as MDHEN and CDR2 as SYDVKM. Losses at the gene ends were 6 bases for V and 2 bases for J; bases not matched to a gene: 14. The sample is drawn from a study of blood T cell repertoires in COVID-19. For the study at large: COVID-19 samples collected from the United States, Italy and Spain covered acute and convalescent phases. Sources were T cells, B-cell-depleted T cells, or PBMCs; the material itself was cDNA or gDNA.

As originally analysed: The authors estimated nucleated cell counts from reference gene primer amplification. TCRdb's copy holds only in-frame clones and misses some; the assay was immunoSEQ multiplex PCR. V, J and clone size are those of that table, while D and trimming were read from the DNA. The profile shows tens of thousands of clones, 70% to 90% of them singletons. The clonotype comes from a woman in her 70s with acute or convalescent COVID-19. The specimen was peripheral blood. This chain uses TRBV28 with TRBJ1-3, with 9 bases aligning to TRBD1. The CDR3 is CASSPGQGTLPPGNTIYF. CDR3 nucleotide sequence: TGTGCCAGCAGCCCGGGACAGGGTACTCTTCCACCTGGAAACACCATATATTTT.